This T cell receptor (beta chain) originates from a study of shared clonotypes between healthy human individuals. V lost 4 bases and J 1 base, leaving 18 bases between the germline ends. This CDR3 is built from 16 residues. Germline CDR1 and CDR2: SGHKS and YYEKEE (reference sequence). As handled by the study authors: Sequence data from immunoSEQ were junction-only and lacked quality scores; consequently, filtering differed. Libraries were prepared by immunoSEQ multiplex PCR; TCRdb keeps only in-frame clonotypes and omits some of them. Clone size and V and J calls were adopted from that table, with D and trimming inferred from the DNA. The sample shows around 120,000 clones, about 66% of them seen only once.

Sequenced input: memory CD8+ T cells sorted from blood. The subset here: CD45RO+ cells pooled with CCR7-negative TemRA cells. The receptor was derived from a woman aged 25 to 39 in good health. J is TRBJ2-7 and V is TRBV5-5, with unresolved D. The CDR3 region has the DNA TGTGCCAGCAGCCAAGATGATGCGTCCCCTTCCTACGAGCAGTACTTC. Its protein product is CASSQDDASPSYEQYF.